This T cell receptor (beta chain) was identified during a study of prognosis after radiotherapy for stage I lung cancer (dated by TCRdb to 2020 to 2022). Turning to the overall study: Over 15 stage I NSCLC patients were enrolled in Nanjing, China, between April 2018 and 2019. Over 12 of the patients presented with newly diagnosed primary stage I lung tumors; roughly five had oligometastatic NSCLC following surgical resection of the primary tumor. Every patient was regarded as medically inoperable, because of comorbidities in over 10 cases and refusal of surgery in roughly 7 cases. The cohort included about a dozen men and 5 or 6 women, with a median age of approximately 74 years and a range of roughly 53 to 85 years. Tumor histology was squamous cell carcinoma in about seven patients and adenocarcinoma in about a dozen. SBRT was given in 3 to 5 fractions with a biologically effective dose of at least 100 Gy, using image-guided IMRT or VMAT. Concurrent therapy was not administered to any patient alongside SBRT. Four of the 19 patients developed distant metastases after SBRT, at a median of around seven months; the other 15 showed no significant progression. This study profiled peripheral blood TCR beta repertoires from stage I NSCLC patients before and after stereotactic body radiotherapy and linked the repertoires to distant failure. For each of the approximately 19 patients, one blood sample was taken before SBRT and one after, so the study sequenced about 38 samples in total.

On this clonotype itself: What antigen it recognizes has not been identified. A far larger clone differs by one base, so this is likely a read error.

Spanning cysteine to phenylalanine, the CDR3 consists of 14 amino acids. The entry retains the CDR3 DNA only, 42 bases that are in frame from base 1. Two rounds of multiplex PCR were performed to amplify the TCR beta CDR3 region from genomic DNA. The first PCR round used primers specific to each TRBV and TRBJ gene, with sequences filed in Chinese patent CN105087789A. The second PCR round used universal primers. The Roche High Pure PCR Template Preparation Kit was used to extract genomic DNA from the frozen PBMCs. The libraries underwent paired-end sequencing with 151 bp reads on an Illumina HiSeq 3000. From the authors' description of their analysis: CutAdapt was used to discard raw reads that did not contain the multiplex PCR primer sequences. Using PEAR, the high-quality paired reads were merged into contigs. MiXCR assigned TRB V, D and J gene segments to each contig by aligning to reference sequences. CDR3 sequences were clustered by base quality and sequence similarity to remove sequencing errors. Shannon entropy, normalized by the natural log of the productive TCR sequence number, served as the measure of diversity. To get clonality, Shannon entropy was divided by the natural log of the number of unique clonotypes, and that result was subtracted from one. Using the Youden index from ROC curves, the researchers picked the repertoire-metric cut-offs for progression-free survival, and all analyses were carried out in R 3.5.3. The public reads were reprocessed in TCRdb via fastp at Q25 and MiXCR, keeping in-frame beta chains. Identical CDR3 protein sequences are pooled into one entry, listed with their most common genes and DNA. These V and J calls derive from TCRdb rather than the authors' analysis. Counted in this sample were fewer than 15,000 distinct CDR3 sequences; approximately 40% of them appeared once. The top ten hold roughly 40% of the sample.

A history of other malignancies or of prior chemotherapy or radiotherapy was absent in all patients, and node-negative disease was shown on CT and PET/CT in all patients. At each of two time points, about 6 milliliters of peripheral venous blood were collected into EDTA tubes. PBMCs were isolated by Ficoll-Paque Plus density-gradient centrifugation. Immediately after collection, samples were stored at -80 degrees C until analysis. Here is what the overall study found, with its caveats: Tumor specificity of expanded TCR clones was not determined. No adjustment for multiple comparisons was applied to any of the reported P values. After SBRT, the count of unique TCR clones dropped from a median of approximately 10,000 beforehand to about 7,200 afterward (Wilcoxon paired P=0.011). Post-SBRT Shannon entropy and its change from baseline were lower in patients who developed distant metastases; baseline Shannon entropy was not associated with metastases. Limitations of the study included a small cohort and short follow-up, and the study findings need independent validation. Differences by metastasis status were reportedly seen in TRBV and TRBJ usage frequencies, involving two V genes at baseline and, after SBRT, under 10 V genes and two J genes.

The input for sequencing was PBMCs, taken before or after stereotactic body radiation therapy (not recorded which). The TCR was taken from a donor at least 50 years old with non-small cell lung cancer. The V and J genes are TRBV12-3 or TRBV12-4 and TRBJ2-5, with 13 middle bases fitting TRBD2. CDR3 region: CASSSRTSGGQPFF. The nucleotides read TGTGCCAGCAGTTCTAGGACTAGCGGGGGCCAGCCGTTCTTC.